This TCR beta chain was sequenced in a study of T cell changes during pregnancy in multiple sclerosis. Clones were sequenced by immunoSEQ multiplex PCR, and TCRdb holds only the in-frame ones, with some missing. In the table there are some 29,000 clones, around nine tenths of which are singletons. Germline CDR1 LGHNA, CDR2 YNFKEQ. The CDR3 runs to 15 residues. The V and J ends lost 4 bases and 7 bases respectively, with 17 bases between them. The clonotype was recovered from a female donor with multiple sclerosis, enrolled in a pregnancy study. The sequencing here drew on CD8+ T cells from peripheral blood mononuclear cells, taken before pregnancy. The chain combines TRBV4-2 with TRBJ2-1; TRBD2 is a possible D gene (6 bases). CDR3: CASSPYLATGNEQFF. CDR3 coding DNA: TGTGCCAGCAGCCCGTATCTAGCGACTGGGAATGAGCAGTTCTTC.